The clone carrying this T cell receptor (beta chain) has just a few counts. Antigen unknown. Each CDR3 protein gets one entry after TCRdb re-called the RT-PCR reads with MiXCR. The sample has about 170,000 distinct CDR3 sequences; approximately 12% are singletons. The record originates from a study of response to subunit inactivated influenza vaccine. General observations from the study: Each seasonal flu vaccination may recruit only limited new T cells, authors suggested.

V dropped 1 base and J dropped 4 bases, with 7 bases sitting between them. The CDR3 has 13 residues. These data were also filed under a second study, of T cells expressing NK-cell markers. This second report adds: The TCR beta cDNA came from 5'RACE template switching with UMIs.

The sequence was obtained from a man aged 50 to 59 who received an inactivated influenza vaccine. Sequencing was performed on CD8+ T cells sorted from PBMCs, taken approximately 13 days after vaccination. The V gene is TRBV12-3 or TRBV12-4, the J gene TRBJ1-2, with D unresolved. The CDR3 sequence: CASSLGIVYGYTF. CDR3 sequence (DNA): TGTGCCAGCAGTTTAGGGATCGTCTATGGCTACACCTTC.